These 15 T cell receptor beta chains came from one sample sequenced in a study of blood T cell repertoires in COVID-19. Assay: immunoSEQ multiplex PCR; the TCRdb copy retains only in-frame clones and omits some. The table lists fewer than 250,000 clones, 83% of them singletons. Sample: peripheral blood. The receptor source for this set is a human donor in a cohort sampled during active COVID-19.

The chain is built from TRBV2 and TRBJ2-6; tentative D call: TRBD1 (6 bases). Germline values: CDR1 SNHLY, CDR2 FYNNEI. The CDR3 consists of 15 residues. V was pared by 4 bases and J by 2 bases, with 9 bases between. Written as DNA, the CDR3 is TGTGCCAGCAGTGCCAACAGGGCTGGGGCCAACGTCCTGACTTTC. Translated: CASSANRAGANVLTF.

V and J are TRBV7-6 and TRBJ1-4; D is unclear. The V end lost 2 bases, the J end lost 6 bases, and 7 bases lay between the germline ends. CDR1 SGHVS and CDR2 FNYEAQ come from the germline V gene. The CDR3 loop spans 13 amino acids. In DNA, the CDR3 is TGTGCCAGCAGCTTAAGGAGGGATGAAAAACTGTTTTTT. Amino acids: CASSLRRDEKLFF.

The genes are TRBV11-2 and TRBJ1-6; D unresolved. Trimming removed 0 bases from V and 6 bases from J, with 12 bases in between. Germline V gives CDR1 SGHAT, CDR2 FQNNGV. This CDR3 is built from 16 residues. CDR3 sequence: CASSLELRYSNSPLHF. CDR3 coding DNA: TGTGCCAGCAGCTTAGAGTTGCGGTATAGTAATTCACCCCTCCACTTT.

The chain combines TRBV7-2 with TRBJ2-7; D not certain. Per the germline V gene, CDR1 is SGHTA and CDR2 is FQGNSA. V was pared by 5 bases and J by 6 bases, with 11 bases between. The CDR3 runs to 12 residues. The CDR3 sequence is CASSTSTIEQYF. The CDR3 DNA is TGTGCCAGCAGCACCTCTACTATCGAGCAGTACTTC.

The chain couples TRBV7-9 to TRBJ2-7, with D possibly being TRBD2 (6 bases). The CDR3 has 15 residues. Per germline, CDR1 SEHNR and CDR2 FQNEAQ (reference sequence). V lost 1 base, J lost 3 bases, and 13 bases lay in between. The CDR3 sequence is CASSLVSGQIYEQYF. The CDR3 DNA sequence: TGTGCCAGCAGCTTAGTGAGCGGGCAGATCTACGAGCAGTACTTC.

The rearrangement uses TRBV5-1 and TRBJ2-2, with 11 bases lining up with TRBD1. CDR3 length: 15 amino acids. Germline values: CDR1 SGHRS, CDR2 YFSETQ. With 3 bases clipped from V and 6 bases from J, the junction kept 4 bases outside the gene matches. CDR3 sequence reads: CASSSRDRGAGELFF. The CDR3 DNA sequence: TGCGCCAGCAGCTCTAGGGACAGGGGGGCCGGGGAGCTGTTTTTT.

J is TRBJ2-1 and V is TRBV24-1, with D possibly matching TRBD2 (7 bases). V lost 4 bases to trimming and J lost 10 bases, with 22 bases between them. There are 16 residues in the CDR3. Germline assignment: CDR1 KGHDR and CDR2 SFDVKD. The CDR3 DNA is TGTGCCACCAGTGAGCCCGGAGGGGGGGGGTCGCGGGAGCAGTTCTTC. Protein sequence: CATSEPGGGGSREQFF.

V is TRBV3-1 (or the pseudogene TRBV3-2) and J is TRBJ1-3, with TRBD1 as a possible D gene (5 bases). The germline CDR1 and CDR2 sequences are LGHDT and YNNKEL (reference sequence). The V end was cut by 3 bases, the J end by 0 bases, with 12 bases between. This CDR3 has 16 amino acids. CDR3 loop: CASSHQGGSSGNTIYF. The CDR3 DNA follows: TGTGCCAGCAGCCATCAGGGAGGGAGCTCTGGAAACACCATATATTTT.

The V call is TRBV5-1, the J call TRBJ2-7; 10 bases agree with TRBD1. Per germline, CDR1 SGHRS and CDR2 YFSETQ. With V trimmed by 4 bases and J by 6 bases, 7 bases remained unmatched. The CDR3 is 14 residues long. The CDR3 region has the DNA TGCGCCAGCAGCGGGGGACAGGGGTTTAGCGAGCAGTACTTC. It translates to CASSGGQGFSEQYF.

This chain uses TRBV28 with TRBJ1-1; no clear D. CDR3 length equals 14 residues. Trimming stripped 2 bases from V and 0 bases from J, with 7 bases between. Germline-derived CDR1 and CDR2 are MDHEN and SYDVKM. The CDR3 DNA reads TGTGCCAGCAGTTTAGGCAGGCTGAACACTGAAGCTTTCTTT. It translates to CASSLGRLNTEAFF. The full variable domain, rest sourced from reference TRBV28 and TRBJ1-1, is DVKVTQSSRYLVKRTGEKVFLECVQDMDHENMFWYRQDPGLGLRLIYFSYDVKMKEKGDIPEGYSVSREKKERFSLILESASTNQTSMYLCASSLGRLNTEAFFGQGTRLTVV.

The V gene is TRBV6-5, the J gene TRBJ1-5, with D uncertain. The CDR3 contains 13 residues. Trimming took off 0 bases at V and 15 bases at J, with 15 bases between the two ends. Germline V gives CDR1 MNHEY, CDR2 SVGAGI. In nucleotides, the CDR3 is TGTGCCAGCAGTTACTCGTCGAGGGCGGCAACGCATTTT. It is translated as CASSYSSRAATHF.

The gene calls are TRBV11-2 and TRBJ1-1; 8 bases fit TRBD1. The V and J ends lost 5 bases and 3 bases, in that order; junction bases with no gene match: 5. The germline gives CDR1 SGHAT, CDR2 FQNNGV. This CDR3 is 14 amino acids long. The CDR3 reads CASSPQGAYTEAFF. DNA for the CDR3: TGTGCCAGCAGCCCGCAGGGGGCGTACACTGAAGCTTTCTTT. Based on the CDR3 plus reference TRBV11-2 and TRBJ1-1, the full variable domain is EAGVAQSPRYKIIEKRQSVAFWCNPISGHATLYWYQQILGQGPKLLIQFQNNGVVDDSQLPKDRFSAERLKGVDSTLKIQPAKLEDSAVYLCASSPQGAYTEAFFGQGTRLTVV.

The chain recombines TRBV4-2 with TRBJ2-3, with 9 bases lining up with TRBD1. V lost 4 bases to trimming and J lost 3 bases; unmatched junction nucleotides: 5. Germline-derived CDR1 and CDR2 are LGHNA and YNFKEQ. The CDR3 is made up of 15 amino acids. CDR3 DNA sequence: TGTGCCAGCAGCCCCGGGACAGGGAGGACAGATACGCAGTATTTT. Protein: CASSPGTGRTDTQYF.

CDR3 nucleotides: TGTGCCAGTTTGACTAGCGGGAGCACAGATACGCAGTATTTT. Translating it yields CASLTSGSTDTQYF. The gene calls are TRBV28 and TRBJ2-3; 10 bases map to TRBD2. Trimming removed 9 bases from V and 0 bases from J; junction bases left unmatched: 3. From germline, CDR1 is MDHEN and CDR2 SYDVKM. The length of the CDR3 is 14 residues.

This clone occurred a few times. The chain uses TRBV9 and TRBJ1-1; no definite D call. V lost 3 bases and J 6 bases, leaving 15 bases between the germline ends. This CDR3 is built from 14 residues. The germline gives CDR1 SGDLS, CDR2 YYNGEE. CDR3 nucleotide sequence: TGTGCCAGCAGCGGAGCAGGAGGTAGCCCTGAAGCTTTCTTT. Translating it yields CASSGAGGSPEAFF.